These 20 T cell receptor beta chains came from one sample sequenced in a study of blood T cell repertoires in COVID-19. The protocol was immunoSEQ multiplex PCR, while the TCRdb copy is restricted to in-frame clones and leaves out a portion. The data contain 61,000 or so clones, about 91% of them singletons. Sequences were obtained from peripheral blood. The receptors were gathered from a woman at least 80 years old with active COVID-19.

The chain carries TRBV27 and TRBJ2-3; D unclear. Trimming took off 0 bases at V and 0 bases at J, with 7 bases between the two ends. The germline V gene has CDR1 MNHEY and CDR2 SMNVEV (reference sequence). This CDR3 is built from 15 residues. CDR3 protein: CASSLSRHSTDTQYF. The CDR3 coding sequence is TGTGCCAGCAGTTTATCTCGACACAGCACAGATACGCAGTATTTT.

This CDR3 reads CASSWSGGEAEQFF. Here the CDR3 DNA reads TGTGCCAGCAGCTGGAGCGGGGGGGAGGCTGAGCAGTTCTTC. The chain combines TRBV7-2 with TRBJ2-1, with TRBD2 matching over 10 bases. J gave up 9 bases and V 4 bases, and 6 bases lay outside the gene matches. Germline loops: CDR1 SGHTA, CDR2 FQGNSA. The CDR3 runs to 14 residues.

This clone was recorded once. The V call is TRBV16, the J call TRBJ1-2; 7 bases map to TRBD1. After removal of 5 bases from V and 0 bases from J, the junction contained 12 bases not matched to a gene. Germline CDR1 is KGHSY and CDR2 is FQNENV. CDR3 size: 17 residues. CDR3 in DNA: TGTGCCAGCAGCTCAAGGGGGCGGAGCAGGACTAACTATGGCTACACCTTC. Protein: CASSSRGRSRTNYGYTF.

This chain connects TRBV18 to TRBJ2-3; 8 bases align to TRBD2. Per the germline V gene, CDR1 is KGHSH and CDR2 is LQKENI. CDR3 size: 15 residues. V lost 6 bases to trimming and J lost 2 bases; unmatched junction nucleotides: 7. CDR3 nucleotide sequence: TGTGCCAGCTCTACAGACGGGGGGGCCACAGATACGCAGTATTTT. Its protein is CASSTDGGATDTQYF.

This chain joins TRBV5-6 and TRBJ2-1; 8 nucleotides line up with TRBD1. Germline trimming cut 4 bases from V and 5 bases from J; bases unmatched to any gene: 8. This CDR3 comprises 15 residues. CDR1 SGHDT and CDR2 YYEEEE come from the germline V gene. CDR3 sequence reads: CASSASGTGNNEQFF. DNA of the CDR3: TGTGCCAGCAGCGCCTCCGGGACAGGTAACAATGAGCAGTTCTTC.

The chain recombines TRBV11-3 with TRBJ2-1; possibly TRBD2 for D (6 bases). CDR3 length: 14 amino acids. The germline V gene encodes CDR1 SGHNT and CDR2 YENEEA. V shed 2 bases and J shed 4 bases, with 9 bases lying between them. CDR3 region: CASSLSGEYNEQFF. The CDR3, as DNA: TGTGCCAGCAGCTTATCGGGAGAGTACAATGAGCAGTTCTTC.

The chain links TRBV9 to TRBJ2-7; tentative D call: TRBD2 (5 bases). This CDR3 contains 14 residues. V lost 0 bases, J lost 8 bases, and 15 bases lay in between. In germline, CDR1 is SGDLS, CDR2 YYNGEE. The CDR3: CASSVAERTVKQYF. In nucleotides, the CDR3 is TGTGCCAGCAGCGTAGCTGAGAGGACTGTCAAGCAGTACTTC.

CDR3 in amino acids: CASSLGGPNQPQHF. CDR3 nucleotides: TGTGCCAGCAGTTTAGGGGGCCCGAATCAGCCCCAGCATTTT. The chain is built from TRBV28 and TRBJ1-5, with D possibly being TRBD1 (6 bases). The CDR3 loop spans 14 amino acids. Trimming took 2 bases from V and 4 from J, leaving 9 bases between them. Per germline, CDR1 MDHEN and CDR2 SYDVKM.

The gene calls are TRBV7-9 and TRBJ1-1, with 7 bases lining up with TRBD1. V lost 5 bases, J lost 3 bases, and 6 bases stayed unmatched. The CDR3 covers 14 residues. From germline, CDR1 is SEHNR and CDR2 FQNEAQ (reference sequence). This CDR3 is CASSPRQGDTEAFF. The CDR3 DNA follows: TGTGCCAGCAGCCCTAGACAGGGCGACACTGAAGCTTTCTTT.

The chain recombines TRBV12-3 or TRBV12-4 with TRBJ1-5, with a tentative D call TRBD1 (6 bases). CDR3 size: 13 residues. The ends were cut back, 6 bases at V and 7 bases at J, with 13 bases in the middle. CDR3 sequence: CASSKQGGQPQHF. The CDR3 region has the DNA TGTGCCAGCAGCAAACAGGGCGGACAGCCCCAGCATTTT.

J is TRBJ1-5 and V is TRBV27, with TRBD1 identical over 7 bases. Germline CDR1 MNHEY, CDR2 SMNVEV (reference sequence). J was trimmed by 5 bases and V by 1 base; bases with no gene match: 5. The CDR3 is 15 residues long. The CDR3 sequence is CASSLYGQGDQPQHF. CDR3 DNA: TGTGCCAGCAGTTTATACGGGCAGGGGGATCAGCCCCAGCATTTT.

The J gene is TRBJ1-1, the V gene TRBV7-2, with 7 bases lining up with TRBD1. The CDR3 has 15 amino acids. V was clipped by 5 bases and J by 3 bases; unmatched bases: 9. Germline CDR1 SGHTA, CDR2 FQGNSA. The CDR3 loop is CASSDPRQGDTEAFF. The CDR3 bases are TGTGCCAGCAGCGACCCTAGACAGGGAGACACTGAAGCTTTCTTT.

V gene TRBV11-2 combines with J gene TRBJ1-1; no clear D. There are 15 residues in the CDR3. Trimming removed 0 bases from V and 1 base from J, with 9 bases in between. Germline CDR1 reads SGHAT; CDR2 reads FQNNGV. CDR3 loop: CASSLDRSWNTEAFF. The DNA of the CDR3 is TGTGCCAGCAGCTTAGATCGGAGTTGGAACACTGAAGCTTTCTTT.

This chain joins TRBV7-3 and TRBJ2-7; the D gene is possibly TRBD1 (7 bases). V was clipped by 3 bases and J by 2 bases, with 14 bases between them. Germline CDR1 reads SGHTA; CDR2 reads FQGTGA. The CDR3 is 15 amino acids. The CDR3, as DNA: TGTGCCAGCAGCTTCCAGGCAGGGGGGACCTACGAGCAGTACTTC. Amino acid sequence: CASSFQAGGTYEQYF.

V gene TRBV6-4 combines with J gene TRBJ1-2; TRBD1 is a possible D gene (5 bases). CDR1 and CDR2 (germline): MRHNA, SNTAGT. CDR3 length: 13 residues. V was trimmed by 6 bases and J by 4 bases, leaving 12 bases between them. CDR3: CASSPGLRYGYTF. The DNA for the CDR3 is TGTGCCAGCAGCCCGGGACTGCGCTATGGCTACACCTTC.

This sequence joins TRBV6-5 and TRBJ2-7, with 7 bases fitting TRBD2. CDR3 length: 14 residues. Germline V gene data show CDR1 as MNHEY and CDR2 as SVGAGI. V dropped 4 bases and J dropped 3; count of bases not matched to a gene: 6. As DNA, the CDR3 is TGTGCCAGCAGTTGGGGGGGGATCAACTACGAGCAGTACTTC. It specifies CASSWGGINYEQYF.

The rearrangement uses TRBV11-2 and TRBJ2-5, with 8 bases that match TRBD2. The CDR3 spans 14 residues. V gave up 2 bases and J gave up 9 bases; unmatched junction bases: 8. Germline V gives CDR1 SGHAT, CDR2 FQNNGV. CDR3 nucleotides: TGTGCCAGCAGCTTAAACGGGGGGGCTTTGTCCCAGTACTTC. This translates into CASSLNGGALSQYF.

This CDR3 reads CASSYVPGQGFNTEAFF. The CDR3 DNA reads as TGTGCCAGCAGTTATGTACCGGGACAGGGGTTTAACACTGAAGCTTTCTTT. The chain combines TRBV6-2 or TRBV6-3 with TRBJ1-1, with 10 bases matching TRBD1. The J segment lost 2 bases and the V segment lost 3 bases, leaving 9 bases of the junction unmatched. Germline lookup yields CDR1 MNHEY and CDR2 SVGEGT. The CDR3 consists of 17 residues.

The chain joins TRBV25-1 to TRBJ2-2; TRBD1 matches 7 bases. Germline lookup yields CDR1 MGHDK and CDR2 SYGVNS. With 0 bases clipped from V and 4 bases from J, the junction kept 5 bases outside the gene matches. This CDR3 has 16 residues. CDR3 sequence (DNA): TGTGCCAGCAGTGAATATGTGTCAGGGGGCACCGGGGAGCTGTTTTTT. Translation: CASSEYVSGGTGELFF. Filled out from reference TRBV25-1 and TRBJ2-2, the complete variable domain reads EADIYQTPRYLVIGTGKKITLECSQTMGHDKMYWYQQDPGMELHLIHYSYGVNSTEKGDLSSESTVSRIRTEHFPLTLESARPSHTSQYLCASSEYVSGGTGELFFGEGSRLTVL.

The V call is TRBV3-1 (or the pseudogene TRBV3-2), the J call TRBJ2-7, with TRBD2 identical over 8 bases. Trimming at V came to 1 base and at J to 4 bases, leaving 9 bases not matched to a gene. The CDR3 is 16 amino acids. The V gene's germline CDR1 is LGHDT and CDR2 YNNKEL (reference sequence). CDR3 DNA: TGTGCCAGCAGCCAAGGGTTCGGGGGGGCAGAGTACGAGCAGTACTTC. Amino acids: CASSQGFGGAEYEQYF.